Listed below are T cell receptor beta chains from one sample, sequenced in a study of T cell responses to AZD1222 COVID-19 vaccine. Assay used: immunoSEQ multiplex PCR; TCRdb lists only in-frame clones, some missing. The sample shows about 140,000 clones, 90% to 95% of them seen only once. The sequenced sample was peripheral blood, obtained on day 0 of AZD1222 vaccination. The receptors stem from an adult in good health. Each CDR3 is given with its conserved first and last residue. The order of the fields is J gene, D gene, clone size, V gene, CDR3 protein, CDR3 DNA. A D gene is named only where the DNA matches it firmly. Clone sizes are given selectively: once, few, many, or a class where the clone is expanded.

>TRBJ1-4|TRBD1|NA|TRBV2
CASSEDRGKLFF
TGTGCCAGCAGTGAGGACAGGGGAAAACTGTTTTTT
>TRBJ2-1|TRBD2|NA|TRBV7-9
CASSVLAGNEQFF
TGTGCCAGCAGCGTACTAGCGGGAAATGAGCAGTTCTTC
>TRBJ2-3|NA|NA|TRBV10-1
CASSESGTRGTDTQYF
TGCGCCAGCAGTGAATCGGGGACAAGAGGCACAGATACGCAGTATTTT
>TRBJ1-2|NA|NA|TRBV3-1/TRBV3-2
CASSQGTRDLYGYTF
TGTGCCAGCAGCCAGGGAACCAGGGATCTCTATGGCTACACCTTC
>TRBJ2-2|NA|once|TRBV29-1
CSVGPGTGELFF
TGCAGCGTTGGTCCCGGGACCGGGGAGCTGTTTTTT
>TRBJ1-1|NA|NA|TRBV11-2
CASSTLTGAGTEAFF
TGTGCCAGCAGCACACTAACGGGGGCTGGCACTGAAGCTTTCTTT
>TRBJ1-5|NA|NA|TRBV18
CASSPQGRNQPQHF
TGTGCCAGCTCACCACAGGGTCGGAATCAGCCCCAGCATTTT
>TRBJ2-1|TRBD2|NA|TRBV7-2
CASSIPGLANLYNEQFF
TGTGCCAGCAGCATCCCGGGACTAGCTAATCTCTACAATGAGCAGTTCTTC
>TRBJ1-4|TRBD1|NA|TRBV6-5
CASTGDSLNEKLFF
TGTGCCAGCACCGGGGACAGTCTTAATGAAAAACTGTTTTTT
>TRBJ1-1|NA|NA|TRBV30
CAWSVPLPEAFF
TGTGCCTGGAGTGTTCCGCTCCCTGAAGCTTTCTTT
>TRBJ1-6|TRBD1|NA|TRBV2
CASSEQGVDNSPLHF
TGTGCCAGCAGTGAACAGGGGGTCGATAATTCACCCCTCCACTTT
>TRBJ2-7|NA|NA|TRBV5-6
CASSYLLSYEQYF
TGTGCCAGCAGCTACCTCCTCTCCTACGAGCAGTACTTC
>TRBJ2-3|NA|NA|TRBV5-6
CASSSVYTDTQYF
TGTGCCAGCAGCTCGGTATACACAGATACGCAGTATTTT
>TRBJ2-2|NA|NA|TRBV27
CASRRGQNTGELFF
TGTGCCAGCAGGCGCGGACAGAACACCGGGGAGCTGTTTTTT
>TRBJ1-4|NA|NA|TRBV11-2
CASSLVWGRASEKLFF
TGTGCCAGCAGCTTAGTGTGGGGCAGGGCCAGTGAAAAACTGTTTTTT
>TRBJ1-3|TRBD1|NA|TRBV18
CASSPDPTGGGNTIYF
TGTGCCAGCTCACCCGATCCGACAGGGGGTGGAAACACCATATATTTT
>TRBJ1-1|NA|NA|TRBV30
CAWSAGQALQEPF
TGTGCCTGGAGTGCAGGGCAGGCCCTTCAAGAACCCTTT
>TRBJ1-3|TRBD1|NA|TRBV2
CASRTRQGADTIYF
TGTGCCAGCAGGACTCGACAGGGGGCAGACACCATATATTTT
>TRBJ2-5|NA|NA|TRBV7-3
CASSLNANQETQYF
TGTGCCAGCAGCTTAAATGCGAATCAAGAGACCCAGTACTTC
>TRBJ1-2|NA|NA|TRBV7-9
CASSLSFGYTF
TGTGCCAGCAGCTTATCGTTTGGCTACACCTTC
>TRBJ2-2|NA|NA|TRBV30
CAWSAGANTGELFF
TGTGCCTGGAGTGCGGGGGCCAACACCGGGGAGCTGTTTTTT
>TRBJ1-2|NA|NA|TRBV6-5
CASSYDGNGYTF
TGTGCCAGCAGTTACGACGGGAATGGCTACACCTTC
>TRBJ2-3|NA|few|TRBV7-3
CASSAYDTQYF
TGTGCCAGCAGCGCGTACGATACGCAGTATTTT
>TRBJ1-2|NA|NA|TRBV13
CASSLGVNLDGYTF
TGTGCCAGCAGCTTAGGGGTCAATCTGGATGGCTACACCTTC
>TRBJ2-1|TRBD2|NA|TRBV4-1
CASSQTSVGLAVNEQFF
TGCGCCAGCAGCCAAACTTCTGTGGGACTAGCGGTAAATGAGCAGTTCTTC
>TRBJ2-2|NA|once|TRBV6-2/TRBV6-3
CASSSQGTGELFF
TGTGCCAGCAGTTCCCAGGGAACCGGGGAGCTGTTTTTT
>TRBJ1-5|NA|NA|TRBV12-3/TRBV12-4
CASSFWDQPQHF
TGTGCCAGCAGTTTTTGGGATCAGCCCCAGCATTTT
>TRBJ2-7|NA|NA|TRBV30
CAWSVGGTAHEQYF
TGTGCCTGGAGTGTTGGGGGGACAGCCCACGAGCAGTACTTC
>TRBJ2-7|NA|NA|TRBV6-5
CASSPTAQGYEQYF
TGTGCCAGCAGTCCCACCGCACAGGGTTACGAGCAGTACTTC
>TRBJ1-2|NA|NA|TRBV27
CASSSLGGAGYTF
TGTGCCAGCAGCTCTTTGGGGGGGGCAGGCTACACCTTC
>TRBJ2-1|NA|NA|TRBV18
CASAPLATPGNEQFF
TGTGCCAGCGCCCCCCTAGCGACCCCCGGGAATGAGCAGTTCTTC
>TRBJ1-1|TRBD1|NA|TRBV11-2
CASRGQGETEAFF
TGTGCCAGCAGAGGACAGGGGGAAACTGAAGCTTTCTTT
>TRBJ2-5|NA|NA|TRBV7-6
CASSLVGVRGETQYF
TGTGCCAGCAGCTTAGTGGGGGTTCGGGGGGAGACCCAGTACTTC
>TRBJ1-5|NA|NA|TRBV10-3
CAMGNRGNQPQHF
TGTGCCATGGGGAATCGGGGCAATCAGCCCCAGCATTTT
>TRBJ2-7|NA|NA|TRBV2
CASSEGPYEQYF
TGTGCCAGCAGTGAAGGTCCCTACGAGCAGTACTTC
>TRBJ2-7|TRBD2|NA|TRBV4-1
CASSPSSGSRYEQYF
TGCGCCAGCAGCCCCTCTAGCGGGAGCAGGTACGAGCAGTACTTC
>TRBJ1-2|TRBD1|NA|TRBV27
CASGGGQGQGLRGGYTF
TGTGCCAGCGGCGGGGGACAGGGGCAGGGCCTACGGGGTGGCTACACCTTC
>TRBJ2-7|NA|NA|TRBV24-1
CATSDGGLPKPFEQYF
TGTGCCACCAGTGATGGGGGACTCCCCAAACCCTTTGAGCAGTACTTC
>TRBJ1-1|TRBD1|NA|TRBV19
CASSIPRRGGEAFF
TGTGCCAGTAGTATCCCCCGCAGGGGGGGTGAAGCTTTCTTT
>TRBJ2-1|NA|NA|TRBV7-9
CASLRYNEQFF
TGTGCCAGCCTTCGGTACAATGAGCAGTTCTTC
>TRBJ2-1|TRBD1|once|TRBV11-3
CASSDGTGGWNEQFF
TGTGCCAGCAGCGACGGGACAGGGGGATGGAATGAGCAGTTCTTC
>TRBJ2-7|TRBD2|NA|TRBV28
CASTPPGRAFYEQYF
TGTGCCAGCACCCCCCCCGGGAGGGCCTTCTACGAGCAGTACTTC
>TRBJ2-1|TRBD2|NA|TRBV27
CASSQPGLAGEREQFF
TGTGCCAGCAGTCAACCGGGACTAGCGGGAGAAAGGGAGCAGTTCTTC
>TRBJ1-2|NA|NA|TRBV10-2
CASSEFGGADAYGYTF
TGCGCCAGCAGTGAATTTGGGGGCGCGGACGCGTATGGCTACACCTTC
>TRBJ1-5|NA|NA|TRBV20-1
CSARRGQPQHF
TGCAGTGCCCGCAGAGGTCAGCCCCAGCATTTT
>TRBJ1-3|TRBD1|NA|TRBV4-3
CASSPGTGSSGNTIYF
TGCGCCAGCAGCCCCGGGACAGGATCGAGCGGAAACACCATATATTTT
>TRBJ1-3|NA|once|TRBV6-1
CASSELLSGLPKSGNTIYF
TGTGCCAGCAGTGAACTTTTATCGGGTTTACCTAAATCTGGAAACACCATATATTTT
>TRBJ2-5|NA|NA|TRBV6-5
CASWMGGAERTQYF
TGTGCCAGCTGGATGGGGGGCGCGGAGAGGACCCAGTACTTC
>TRBJ1-1|NA|NA|TRBV7-9
CASSSMGGNPEAFF
TGTGCCAGCAGCTCGATGGGGGGAAACCCTGAAGCTTTCTTT
>TRBJ2-5|TRBD1|NA|TRBV28
CASPGQGSPQETQYF
TGTGCCAGCCCCGGACAGGGGTCCCCCCAAGAGACCCAGTACTTC